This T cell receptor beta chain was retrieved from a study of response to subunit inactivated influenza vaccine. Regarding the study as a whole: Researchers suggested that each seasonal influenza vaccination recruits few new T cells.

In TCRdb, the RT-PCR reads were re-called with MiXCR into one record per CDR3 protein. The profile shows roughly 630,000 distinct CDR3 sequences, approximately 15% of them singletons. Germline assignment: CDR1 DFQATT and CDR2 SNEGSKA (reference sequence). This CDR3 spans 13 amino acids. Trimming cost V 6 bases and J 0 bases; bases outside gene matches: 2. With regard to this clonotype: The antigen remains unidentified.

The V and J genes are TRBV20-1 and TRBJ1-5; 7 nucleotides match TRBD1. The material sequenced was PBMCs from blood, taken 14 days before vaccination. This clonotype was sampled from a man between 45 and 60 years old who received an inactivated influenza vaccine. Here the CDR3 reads CSAGTDSNQPQHF. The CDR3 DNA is TGCAGTGCCGGGACAGATAGCAATCAGCCCCAGCATTTT.